The 21 T cell receptor beta chains listed next were all sequenced from one sample in a study of metastatic and nonmetastatic thyroid tumors. All patients were untreated before thyroid surgery. TCRdb re-processed the PCR reads through MiXCR. The sample records tens of thousands of clones, 20% to 25% being singletons. The sequencing sample was made of adjacent normal tissue. These receptors were obtained from a female donor with papillary thyroid cancer or a benign thyroid nodule (not recorded which). Some clones in this sample may be carry-over from other donors' samples.

This clone appeared a single time. The rearrangement links TRBV7-3 to TRBJ2-7; 11 bases fit TRBD1. The V and J ends lost 5 bases and 5 bases, in that order; junction bases with no gene match: 5. Germline V gene data show CDR1 as SGHTA and CDR2 as FQGTGA. This CDR3 has 14 residues. CDR3 amino acids: CASSPGQGADEQYF. The CDR3 nucleotides are TGTGCCAGCAGCCCCGGACAGGGGGCGGACGAGCAGTACTTC.

The chain recombines TRBV19 with TRBJ1-2; tentative D call: TRBD1 (5 bases). The germline CDR1 and CDR2 sequences are LNHDA and SQIVND (reference sequence). CDR3 length: 12 residues. With 10 bases removed from V and 8 bases from J, the gap between germline ends came to 17 bases. Here the CDR3 DNA reads TGTGCCACCCACGAGGGGAACGGGGGCTACACCTTC. This codes for CATHEGNGGYTF.

This clone was observed at least ten times. The chain couples TRBV11-2 to TRBJ1-3; a possible D gene is TRBD1 (5 bases). CDR1 is SGHAT and CDR2 is FQNNGV in the germline V gene. Trimming took 0 bases from V and 9 from J, leaving 6 bases between them. The length of the CDR3 is 12 residues. CDR3: CASSLDGGTIYF. The CDR3 DNA follows: TGTGCCAGCAGCTTAGATGGGGGCACCATATATTTT. Based on the CDR3 plus reference TRBV11-2 and TRBJ1-3, the full variable domain is EAGVAQSPRYKIIEKRQSVAFWCNPISGHATLYWYQQILGQGPKLLIQFQNNGVVDDSQLPKDRFSAERLKGVDSTLKIQPAKLEDSAVYLCASSLDGGTIYFGEGSWLTVV.

The rearrangement uses TRBV9 and TRBJ1-1; TRBD1 might be the D (5 bases). This CDR3 spans 16 amino acids. Trimming left V 3 bases short and J 1 base short, with 16 bases between. Per the germline V gene, CDR1 is SGDLS and CDR2 is YYNGEE. In DNA, the CDR3 is TGTGCCAGCAGCGATAGTGGTGGGACGGAGAACACTGAAGCTTTCTTT. Translated: CASSDSGGTENTEAFF.

This clone was found many times. J is TRBJ1-1 and V is TRBV24-1, with D unresolved. The CDR3 consists of 13 residues. Germline V lookup: CDR1 KGHDR, CDR2 SFDVKD. V was trimmed by 7 bases and J by 2 bases, leaving 10 bases between them. The CDR3 DNA is TGTGCCACCAGCACGGGGTTCAACACTGAAGCTTTCTTT. Its translation is CATSTGFNTEAFF.

The sample holds many counts of this clone. The chain has TRBV20-1 and TRBJ2-5, with 7 bases fitting TRBD2. With 6 bases clipped from V and 4 bases from J, the junction kept 5 bases outside the gene matches. Germline loops: CDR1 DFQATT, CDR2 SNEGSKA (reference sequence). The CDR3 covers 12 residues. CDR3 in amino acids: CSATTGGETQYF. The DNA for the CDR3 is TGCAGTGCCACGACGGGGGGAGAGACCCAGTACTTC.

This clone was picked up many times. The J gene is TRBJ2-1, the V gene TRBV11-3; a weak D match, TRBD2 (6 bases). The germline V and J ends were trimmed by 7 bases and 4 bases, with 11 bases remaining between them. Germline V gene sequence: CDR1 SGHNT, CDR2 YENEEA. The CDR3 spans 13 residues. This CDR3 reads CASTLSGYNEQFF. The CDR3 DNA follows: TGTGCCAGCACCCTTAGCGGTTACAATGAGCAGTTCTTC.

The chain has TRBV3-1 and TRBJ1-2; weak D call: TRBD1 (6 bases). With 3 bases removed from V and 4 bases from J, the gap between germline ends came to 18 bases. CDR3 size: 16 residues. Germline lookup yields CDR1 LGHDT and CDR2 YNNKEL (reference sequence). In DNA form, the CDR3 reads TGTGCCAGCAGCCACTTCGGCGGGGGGGCAGGCTATGGCTACACCTTC. Translated, it gives CASSHFGGGAGYGYTF.

This clone has at least ten counts. The chain employs TRBV9 and TRBJ2-3; D ambiguous. Germline V gene lookup returns CDR1 SGDLS and CDR2 YYNGEE. The germline V and J ends were trimmed by 3 bases and 0 bases, with 11 bases remaining between them. The CDR3 has 15 amino acids. CDR3 bases: TGTGCCAGCAGCGCTGGACCCGGGAGCACAGATACGCAGTATTTT. This translates into CASSAGPGSTDTQYF.

Sample share makes this clone medium-sized. The chain has TRBV6-1 and TRBJ2-7; D gene unclear. V was cut by 2 bases and J by 12 bases, with 17 bases left in between. Germline V gives CDR1 MNHNS, CDR2 SASEGT. The CDR3 has 13 residues. The CDR3 sequence: CASSERYRELWYF. The CDR3 bases are TGTGCCAGCAGTGAACGGTATCGAGAGCTCTGGTACTTC.

There are many counts of this clone. The chain carries TRBV7-3 and TRBJ1-1, with TRBD1 as a possible D gene (5 bases). Germline assignment: CDR1 SGHTA and CDR2 FQGTGA. Trimming took off 8 bases at V and 0 bases at J, with 13 bases between the two ends. This CDR3 is 14 amino acids long. The CDR3: CASSGGGMNTEAFF. CDR3 nucleotide sequence: TGTGCCAGCTCTGGGGGGGGGATGAACACTGAAGCTTTCTTT.

This clone was counted a single time. The chain uses TRBV19 and TRBJ1-5; TRBD1 might be the D (5 bases). Trimming removed 7 bases at V and 2 bases at J, with 18 bases between. The V gene's germline CDR1 is LNHDA and CDR2 SQIVND (reference sequence). The CDR3 loop spans 16 amino acids. CDR3 coding DNA: TGTGCCAGTATCACCCTAAAACAGGTTTGCAATCAGCCCCAGCATTTT. It yields the protein CASITLKQVCNQPQHF.

By share, this clone ranks as medium-sized. This chain links TRBV7-8 with TRBJ2-7; perhaps D is TRBD1 or TRBD2 (5 bases each). The V gene lost 5 bases and the J gene lost 2 bases, with 13 bases spanning the gap. From germline, CDR1 is SGHVS and CDR2 FQNEAQ. The CDR3 consists of 14 residues. The CDR3 spells CASSDRDATYEQYF. The CDR3 nucleotides are TGTGCCAGCAGCGACCGGGACGCTACCTACGAGCAGTACTTC. Together with reference TRBV7-8 and TRBJ2-7, the CDR3 gives the full variable domain: GAGVSQSPRYKVAKRGQDVALRCDPISGHVSLFWYQQALGQGPEFLTYFQNEAQLDKSGLPSDRFFAERPEGSVSTLKIQRTQQEDSAVYLCASSDRDATYEQYFGPGTRLTVT.

As concerns this clone: The same CDR3 can be traced to other DNA sequences in this sample. The chain is built from TRBV7-9 and TRBJ2-1; 7 bases line up with TRBD1. V trimming: 6 bases; J trimming: 4 bases; junction bases outside the gene matches: 6. Germline CDR1 reads SEHNR; CDR2 reads FQNEAQ (reference sequence). The CDR3 is 14 residues long. The CDR3 DNA follows: TGTGCCAGCAGTCGAGGGACAGTATACAATGAGCAGTTCTTC. Its protein is CASSRGTVYNEQFF.

This clone came up many times. The chain joins TRBV7-9 to TRBJ1-1; D might be TRBD1 (6 bases). CDR1 is SEHNR and CDR2 is FQNEAQ in the germline V gene (reference sequence). The ends were cut back, 11 bases at V and 0 bases at J, with 19 bases in the middle. The CDR3 totals 15 residues. Here the CDR3 DNA reads TGTGCCGCAGTACTCGGAGGGGGTTTGAACACTGAAGCTTTCTTT. Its translation: CAAVLGGGLNTEAFF. Looking up the rest from reference TRBV7-9 and TRBJ1-1 gives the full variable domain: DTGVSQNPRHKITKRGQNVTFRCDPISEHNRLYWYRQTLGQGPEFLTYFQNEAQLEKSRLLSDRFSAERPKGSFSTLEIQRTEQGDSAMYLCAAVLGGGLNTEAFFGQGTRLTVV.

This clone was recorded many times. This chain connects TRBV30 to TRBJ1-1; tentative D call: TRBD1 (6 bases). Germline CDR1 GTSNPN, CDR2 SVGIG (reference sequence). The CDR3 covers 14 residues. The V end lost 3 bases, the J end lost 2 bases, and 13 bases lay between the germline ends. The CDR3 nucleotides read TGTGCCTGGAGCGGCGGGGGCGCCAACACTGAAGCTTTCTTT. This encodes CAWSGGGANTEAFF.

This clone was observed at least ten times. The CDR3 region is CASRRDNSYNEQFF. CDR3 DNA: TGTGCCAGCAGACGGGACAACTCCTACAATGAGCAGTTCTTC. The chain combines TRBV6-1 with TRBJ2-1; the D gene is possibly TRBD1 (6 bases). The CDR3 totals 14 residues. Trimming stripped 6 bases from V and 0 bases from J, with 9 bases between. Germline CDR1 reads MNHNS; CDR2 reads SASEGT.

This clone was observed many times. The V gene is TRBV7-2, the J gene TRBJ2-1; 10 nucleotides line up with TRBD2. The CDR3 sequence is 18 residues long. Trimming at V came to 1 base and at J to 4 bases, leaving 10 bases not matched to a gene. Germline V gives CDR1 SGHTA, CDR2 FQGNSA. CDR3 DNA: TGTGCCAGCAGCTTAGTTTTGTCTAGCGGGAGAGGGTACAATGAGCAGTTCTTC. Amino acids: CASSLVLSSGRGYNEQFF.

The table lists this clone with many counts. The V and J genes are TRBV5-6 and TRBJ1-5; TRBD1 agrees at 9 bases. Germline V gene data show CDR1 as SGHDT and CDR2 as YYEEEE. The ends lost 1 base at V and 0 bases at J; junction bases unmatched: 5. The CDR3 loop spans 17 amino acids. The CDR3 region has the DNA TGTGCCAGCAGCTTGTATGGGACAGGGATTAGCAATCAGCCCCAGCATTTT. This codes for CASSLYGTGISNQPQHF.

This clone came up many times. The junction departs from germline at one end; a sequencing error may be responsible. This chain's CDR3 is CASSDDVEGLAGGPSDEQYF. The CDR3 coding sequence is TGTGCCAGCAGTGACGATGTTGAGGGACTAGCGGGAGGACCCTCCGACGAGCAGTACTTC. This chain joins TRBV6-4 and TRBJ2-7; 15 nucleotides align to TRBD2. This CDR3 is 20 amino acids long. Per the germline V gene, CDR1 is MRHNA and CDR2 is SNTAGT.

As for this clone: A single base separates this from a much larger clone, so it may be a read error. This chain uses TRBV27 with TRBJ1-1; unclear D gene. This CDR3 comprises 15 residues. The germline V gene encodes CDR1 MNHEY and CDR2 SMNVEV (reference sequence). CDR3 protein: CASILTAGMNTEAFF. The CDR3 DNA is TGTGCCAGCATTTTAACTGCCGGAATGAACACTGAAGCGTTCTTT.